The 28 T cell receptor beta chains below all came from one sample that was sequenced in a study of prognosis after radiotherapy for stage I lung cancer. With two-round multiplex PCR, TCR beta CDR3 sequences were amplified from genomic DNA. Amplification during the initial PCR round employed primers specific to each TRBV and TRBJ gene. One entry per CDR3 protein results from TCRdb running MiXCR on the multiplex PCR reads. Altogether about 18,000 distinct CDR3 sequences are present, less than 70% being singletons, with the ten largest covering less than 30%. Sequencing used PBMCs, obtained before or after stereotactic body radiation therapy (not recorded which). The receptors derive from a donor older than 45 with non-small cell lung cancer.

As DNA, the CDR3 is TGTGCCAGCAGTTGGCTAACTAATTCACCCCTCCACTTT. Its protein is CASSWLTNSPLHF. The chain uses TRBV6-2 or TRBV6-3 and TRBJ1-6; D is uncertain. V lost 4 bases and J lost 6, with 7 bases in between. The CDR3 spans 13 residues. The germline V gene encodes CDR1 MNHEY and CDR2 SVGEGT.

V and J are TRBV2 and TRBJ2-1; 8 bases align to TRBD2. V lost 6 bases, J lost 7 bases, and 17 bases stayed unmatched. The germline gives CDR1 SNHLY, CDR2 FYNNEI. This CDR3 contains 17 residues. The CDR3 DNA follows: TGTGCCAGCAGCACTCGGGATAGCGGGAATTTGGGAAATGAGCAGTTCTTC. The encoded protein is CASSTRDSGNLGNEQFF.

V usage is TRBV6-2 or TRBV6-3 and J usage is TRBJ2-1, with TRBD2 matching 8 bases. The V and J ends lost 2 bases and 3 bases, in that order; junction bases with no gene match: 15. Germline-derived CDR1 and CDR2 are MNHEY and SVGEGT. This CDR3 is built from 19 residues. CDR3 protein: CASSYPTGSGGFLYNEQFF. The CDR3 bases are TGTGCCAGCAGTTACCCCACCGGGAGCGGGGGATTTCTCTACAATGAGCAGTTCTTC.

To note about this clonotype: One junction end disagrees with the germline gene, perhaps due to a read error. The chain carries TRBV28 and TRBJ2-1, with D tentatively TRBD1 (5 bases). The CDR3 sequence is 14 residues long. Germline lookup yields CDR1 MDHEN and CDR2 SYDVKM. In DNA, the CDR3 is TGCGCCAGCAGCCGCGTAGGGGAAACCAATGAGCAGTTCTTC. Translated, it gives CASSRVGETNEQFF.

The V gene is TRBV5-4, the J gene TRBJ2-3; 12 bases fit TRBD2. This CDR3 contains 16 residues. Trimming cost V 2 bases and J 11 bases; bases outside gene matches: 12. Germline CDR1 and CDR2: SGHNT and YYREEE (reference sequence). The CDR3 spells CASSFGTSGSRRVQYF. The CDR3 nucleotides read TGTGCCAGCAGCTTTGGGACTAGCGGGTCTAGGAGGGTGCAGTATTTT.

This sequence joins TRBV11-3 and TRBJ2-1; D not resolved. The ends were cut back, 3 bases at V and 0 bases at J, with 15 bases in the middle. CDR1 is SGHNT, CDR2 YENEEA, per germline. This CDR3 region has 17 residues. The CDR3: CASSLKVATDSYNEQFF. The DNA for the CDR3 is TGTGCCAGCAGCTTGAAGGTAGCCACAGACTCCTACAATGAGCAGTTCTTC.

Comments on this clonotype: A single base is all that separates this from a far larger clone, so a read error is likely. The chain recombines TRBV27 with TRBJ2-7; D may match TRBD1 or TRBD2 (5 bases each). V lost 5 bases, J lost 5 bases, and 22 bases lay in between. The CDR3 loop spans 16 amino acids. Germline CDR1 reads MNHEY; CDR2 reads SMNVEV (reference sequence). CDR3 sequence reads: CASSEPPGKGSDEQYF. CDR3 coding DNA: TGTGCCAGCAGTGAACCTCCGGGAAAGGGGTCCGACGAGCAGTACTTC.

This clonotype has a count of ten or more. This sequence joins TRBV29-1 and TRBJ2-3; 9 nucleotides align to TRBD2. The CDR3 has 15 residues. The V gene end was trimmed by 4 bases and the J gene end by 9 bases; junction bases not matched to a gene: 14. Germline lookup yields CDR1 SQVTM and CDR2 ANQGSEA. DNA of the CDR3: TGCAGCGTTGGACTAGCGGAGGGACCTTGGAAGACGCAGTATTTT. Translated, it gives CSVGLAEGPWKTQYF.

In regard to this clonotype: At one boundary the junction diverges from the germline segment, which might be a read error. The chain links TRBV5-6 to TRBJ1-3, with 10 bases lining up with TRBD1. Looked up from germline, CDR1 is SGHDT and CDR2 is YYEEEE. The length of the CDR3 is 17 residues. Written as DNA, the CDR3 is TGTGCCAGCAGCTTGGAGGGACAGGGGTGGCCTGGAACCACCATATATTTT. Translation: CASSLEGQGWPGTTIYF. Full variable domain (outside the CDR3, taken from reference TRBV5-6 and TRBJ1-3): DAGVTQSPTHLIKTRGQQVTLRCSPKSGHDTVSWYQQALGQGPQFIFQYYEEEERQRGNFPDRFSGHQFPNYSSELNVNALLLGDSALYLCASSLEGQGWPGTTIYFGEGSWLTVV.

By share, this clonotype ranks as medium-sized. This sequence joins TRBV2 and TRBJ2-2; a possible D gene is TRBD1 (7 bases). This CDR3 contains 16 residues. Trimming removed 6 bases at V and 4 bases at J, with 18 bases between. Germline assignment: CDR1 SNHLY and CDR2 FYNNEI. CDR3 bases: TGTGCCAGCAGCCAAGCAGGGGGGATCGGCACCGGGGAGCTGTTTTTT. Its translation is CASSQAGGIGTGELFF. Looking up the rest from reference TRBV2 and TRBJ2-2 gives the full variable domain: EPEVTQTPSHQVTQMGQEVILRCVPISNHLYFYWYRQILGQKVEFLVSFYNNEISEKSEIFDDQFSVERPDGSNFTLKIRSTKLEDSAMYFCASSQAGGIGTGELFFGEGSRLTVL.

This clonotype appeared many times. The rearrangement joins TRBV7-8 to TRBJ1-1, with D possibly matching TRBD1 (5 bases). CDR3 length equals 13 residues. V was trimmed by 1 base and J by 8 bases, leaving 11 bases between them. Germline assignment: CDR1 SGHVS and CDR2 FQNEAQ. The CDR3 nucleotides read TGTGCCAGCAGCTTAGGGAGGGACTTGGAAGCTTTCTTT. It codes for CASSLGRDLEAFF.

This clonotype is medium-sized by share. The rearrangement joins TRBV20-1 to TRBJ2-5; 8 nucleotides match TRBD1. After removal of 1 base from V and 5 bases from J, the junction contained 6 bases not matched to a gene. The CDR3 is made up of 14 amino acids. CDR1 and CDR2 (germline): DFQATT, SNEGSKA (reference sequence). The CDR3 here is CSARGWTGQETQYF. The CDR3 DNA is TGCAGTGCTAGAGGCTGGACAGGGCAGGAGACCCAGTACTTC.

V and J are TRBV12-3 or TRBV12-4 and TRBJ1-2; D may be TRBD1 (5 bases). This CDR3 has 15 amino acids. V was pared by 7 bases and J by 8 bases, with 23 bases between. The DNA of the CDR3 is TGTGCCAGCATCTTTGGTCAGGGAATGGTGGAAGGCTACACCTTC. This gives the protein CASIFGQGMVEGYTF.

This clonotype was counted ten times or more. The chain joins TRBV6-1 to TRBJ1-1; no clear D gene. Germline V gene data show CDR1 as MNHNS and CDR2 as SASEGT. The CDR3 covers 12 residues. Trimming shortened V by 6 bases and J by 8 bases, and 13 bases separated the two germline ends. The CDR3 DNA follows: TGTGCCAGCAGCCCAGTGATGGGAGAAGCTTTCTTT. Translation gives CASSPVMGEAFF.

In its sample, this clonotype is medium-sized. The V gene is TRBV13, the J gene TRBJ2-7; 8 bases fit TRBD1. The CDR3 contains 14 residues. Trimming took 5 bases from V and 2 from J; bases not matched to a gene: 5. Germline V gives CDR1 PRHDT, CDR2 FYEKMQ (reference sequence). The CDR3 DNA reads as TGTGCCAGCAGCGCCTACAGGGGGGCCTACGAGCAGTACTTC. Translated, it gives CASSAYRGAYEQYF.

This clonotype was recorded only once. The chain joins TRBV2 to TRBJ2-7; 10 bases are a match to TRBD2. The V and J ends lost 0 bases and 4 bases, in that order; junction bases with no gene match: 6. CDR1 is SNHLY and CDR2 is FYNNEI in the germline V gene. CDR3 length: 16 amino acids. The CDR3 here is CASSEALRTSGYEQYF. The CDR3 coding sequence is TGTGCCAGCAGTGAAGCTCTTAGGACTAGCGGATACGAGCAGTACTTC.

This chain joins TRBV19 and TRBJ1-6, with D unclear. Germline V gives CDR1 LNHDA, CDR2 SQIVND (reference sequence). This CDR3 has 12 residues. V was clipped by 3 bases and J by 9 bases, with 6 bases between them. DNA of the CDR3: TGTGCCAGTAGTATCGCGGGTTCACCCCTCCACTTT. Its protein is CASSIAGSPLHF.

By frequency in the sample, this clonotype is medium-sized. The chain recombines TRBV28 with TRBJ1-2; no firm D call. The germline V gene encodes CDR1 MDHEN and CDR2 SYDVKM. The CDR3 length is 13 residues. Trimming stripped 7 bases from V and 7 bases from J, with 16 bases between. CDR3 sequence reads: CASIRTRGGGYTF. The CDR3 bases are TGTGCCAGCATTCGAACCCGGGGAGGTGGCTACACCTTC.

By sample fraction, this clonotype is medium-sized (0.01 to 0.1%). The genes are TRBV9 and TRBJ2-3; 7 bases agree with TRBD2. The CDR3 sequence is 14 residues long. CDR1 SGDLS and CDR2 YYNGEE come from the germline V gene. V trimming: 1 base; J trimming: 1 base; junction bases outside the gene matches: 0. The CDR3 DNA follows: TGTGCCAGCAGCGTAACTAGCGGCACAGATACGCAGTATTTT. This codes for CASSVTSGTDTQYF.

Here the CDR3 reads CASSQQGVFSGANVLTF. The CDR3 DNA reads TGTGCCAGCAGCCAACAGGGGGTATTTTCTGGGGCCAACGTCCTGACTTTC. The chain carries TRBV11-2 and TRBJ2-6; 8 positions agree with TRBD1. After removal of 5 bases from V and 1 base from J, the junction contained 7 bases not matched to a gene. Germline-derived CDR1 and CDR2 are SGHAT and FQNNGV. The CDR3 spans 17 residues.

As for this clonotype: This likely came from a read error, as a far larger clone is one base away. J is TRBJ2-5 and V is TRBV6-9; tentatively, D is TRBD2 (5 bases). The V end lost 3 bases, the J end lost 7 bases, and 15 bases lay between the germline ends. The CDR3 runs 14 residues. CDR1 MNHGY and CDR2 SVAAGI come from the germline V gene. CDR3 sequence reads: CASSYSMAGGTQYF. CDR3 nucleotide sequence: TGTGCCAGCAGTTACTCAATGGCAGGAGGGACCCAGTACTTC.

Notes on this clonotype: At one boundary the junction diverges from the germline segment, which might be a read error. The DNA for the CDR3 is TGTGTCAGCAGCGTGGGACTAGCGGGAGGCCTGAACACCAGGGAGCTGTTTTTT. It codes for CVSSVGLAGGLNTRELFF. The chain links TRBV7-6 to TRBJ2-2; 15 nucleotides align to TRBD2. The CDR3 is 18 amino acids. From germline, CDR1 is SGHVS and CDR2 FNYEAQ.

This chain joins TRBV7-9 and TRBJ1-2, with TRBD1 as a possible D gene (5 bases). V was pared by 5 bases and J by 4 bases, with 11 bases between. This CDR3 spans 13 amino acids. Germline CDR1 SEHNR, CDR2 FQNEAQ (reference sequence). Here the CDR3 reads CASSGTLSYGYTF. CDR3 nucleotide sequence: TGTGCCAGCAGCGGGACCCTCTCCTATGGCTACACCTTC.

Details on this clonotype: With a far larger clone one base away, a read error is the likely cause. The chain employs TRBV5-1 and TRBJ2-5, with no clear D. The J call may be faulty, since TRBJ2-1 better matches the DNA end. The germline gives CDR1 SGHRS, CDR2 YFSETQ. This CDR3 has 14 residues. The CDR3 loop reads CASSLEVAYNEQFF. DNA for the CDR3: TGCGCCAGCAGCTTAGAAGTGGCCTACAATGAGCAGTTCTTC.

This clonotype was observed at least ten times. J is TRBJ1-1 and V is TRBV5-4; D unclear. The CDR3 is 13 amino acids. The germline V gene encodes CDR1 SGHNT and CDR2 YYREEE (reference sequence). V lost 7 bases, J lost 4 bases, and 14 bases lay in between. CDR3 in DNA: TGTGCCAGCTCCACTGGGTGGAGCACTGAAGCTTTCTTT. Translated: CASSTGWSTEAFF.

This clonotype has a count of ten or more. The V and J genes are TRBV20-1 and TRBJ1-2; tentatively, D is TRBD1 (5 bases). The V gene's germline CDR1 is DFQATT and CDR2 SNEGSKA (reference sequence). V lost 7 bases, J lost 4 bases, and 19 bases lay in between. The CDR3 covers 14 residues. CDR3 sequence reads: CSVIGQGGVYGYTF. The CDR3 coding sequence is TGCAGTGTCATAGGTCAGGGAGGGGTCTATGGCTACACCTTC.

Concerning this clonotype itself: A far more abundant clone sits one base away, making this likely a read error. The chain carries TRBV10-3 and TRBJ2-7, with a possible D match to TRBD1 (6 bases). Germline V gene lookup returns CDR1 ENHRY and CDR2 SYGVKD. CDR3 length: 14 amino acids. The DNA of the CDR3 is TGTGCCAGCAGTGTGGAGACAGGTAACCACAAGCAGTACTTC. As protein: CASSVETGNHKQYF.

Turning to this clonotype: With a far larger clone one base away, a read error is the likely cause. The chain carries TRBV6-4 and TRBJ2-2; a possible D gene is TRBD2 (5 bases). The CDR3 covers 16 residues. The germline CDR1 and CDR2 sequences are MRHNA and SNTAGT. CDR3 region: CASSERGGSNTGEPFF. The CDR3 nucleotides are TGTGCCAGCAGTGAACGTGGCGGGTCGAACACCGGGGAGCCGTTTTTT.